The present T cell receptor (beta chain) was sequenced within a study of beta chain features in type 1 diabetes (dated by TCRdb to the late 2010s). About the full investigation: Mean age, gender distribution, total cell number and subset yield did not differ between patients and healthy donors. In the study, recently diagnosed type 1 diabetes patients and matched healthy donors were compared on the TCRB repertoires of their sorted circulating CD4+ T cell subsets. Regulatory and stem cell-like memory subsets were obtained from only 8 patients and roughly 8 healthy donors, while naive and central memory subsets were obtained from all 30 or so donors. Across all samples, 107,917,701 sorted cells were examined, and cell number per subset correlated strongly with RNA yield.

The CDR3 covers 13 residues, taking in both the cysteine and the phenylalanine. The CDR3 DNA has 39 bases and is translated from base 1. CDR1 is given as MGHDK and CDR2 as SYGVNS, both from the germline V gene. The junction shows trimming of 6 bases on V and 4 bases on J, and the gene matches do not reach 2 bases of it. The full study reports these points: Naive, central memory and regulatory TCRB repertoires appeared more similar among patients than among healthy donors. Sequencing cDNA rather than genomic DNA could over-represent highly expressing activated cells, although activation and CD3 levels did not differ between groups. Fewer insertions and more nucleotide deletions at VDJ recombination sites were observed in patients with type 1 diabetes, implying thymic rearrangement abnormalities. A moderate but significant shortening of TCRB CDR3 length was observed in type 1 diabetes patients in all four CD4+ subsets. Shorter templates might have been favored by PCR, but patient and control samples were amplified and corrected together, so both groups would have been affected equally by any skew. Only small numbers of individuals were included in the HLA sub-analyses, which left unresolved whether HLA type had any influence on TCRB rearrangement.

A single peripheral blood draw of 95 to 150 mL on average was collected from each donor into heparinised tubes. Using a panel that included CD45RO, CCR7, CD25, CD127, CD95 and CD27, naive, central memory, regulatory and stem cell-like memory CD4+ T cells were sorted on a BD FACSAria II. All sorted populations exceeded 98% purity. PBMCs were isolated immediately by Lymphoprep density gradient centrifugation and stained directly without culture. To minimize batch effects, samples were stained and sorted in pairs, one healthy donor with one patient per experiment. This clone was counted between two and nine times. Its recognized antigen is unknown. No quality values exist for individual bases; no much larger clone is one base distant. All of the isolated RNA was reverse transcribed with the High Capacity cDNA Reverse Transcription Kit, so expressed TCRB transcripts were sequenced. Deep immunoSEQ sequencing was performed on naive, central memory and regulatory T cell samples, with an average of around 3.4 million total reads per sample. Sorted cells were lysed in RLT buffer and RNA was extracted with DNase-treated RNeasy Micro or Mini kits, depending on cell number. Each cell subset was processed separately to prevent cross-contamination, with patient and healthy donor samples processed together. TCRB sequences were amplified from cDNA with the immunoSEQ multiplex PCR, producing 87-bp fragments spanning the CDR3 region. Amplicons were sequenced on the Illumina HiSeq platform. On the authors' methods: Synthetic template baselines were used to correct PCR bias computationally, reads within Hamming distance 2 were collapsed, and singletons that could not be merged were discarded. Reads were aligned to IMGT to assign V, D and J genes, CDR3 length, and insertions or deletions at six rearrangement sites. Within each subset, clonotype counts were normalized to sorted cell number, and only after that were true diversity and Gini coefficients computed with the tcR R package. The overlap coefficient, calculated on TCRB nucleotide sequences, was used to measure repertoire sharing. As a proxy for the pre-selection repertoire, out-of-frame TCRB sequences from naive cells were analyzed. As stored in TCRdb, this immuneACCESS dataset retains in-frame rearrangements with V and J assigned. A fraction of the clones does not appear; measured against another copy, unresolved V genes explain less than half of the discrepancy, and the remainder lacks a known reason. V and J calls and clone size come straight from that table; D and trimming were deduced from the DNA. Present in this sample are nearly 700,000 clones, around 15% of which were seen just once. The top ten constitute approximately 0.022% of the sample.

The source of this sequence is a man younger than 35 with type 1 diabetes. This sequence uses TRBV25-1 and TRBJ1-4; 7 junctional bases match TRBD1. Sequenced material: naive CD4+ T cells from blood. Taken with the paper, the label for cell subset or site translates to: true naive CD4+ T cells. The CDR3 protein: CASRAGGNEKLFF. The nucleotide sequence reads TGTGCCAGCAGAGCAGGGGGTAATGAAAAACTGTTTTTT.